This passage covers 15 T cell receptor beta chains from one sample sequenced in a study of neurological immune-mediated disorders (dated by TCRdb to 2018 to 2020). The protocol used for the library was 5' RACE. Sequencing relied on an Illumina HiSeq 2500. The public reads were reanalyzed by TCRdb: fastp trimming at Q25, MiXCR alignment, in-frame beta chains only. Here each entry gathers all rows of one CDR3 protein and keeps the most common genes and DNA. This sample is represented by 40,000 to 50,000 distinct CDR3 sequences; about 2% of them were singletons. The ten largest make up roughly 2.1% of the sample. The specimen was PBMCs. The origin of the receptors is a woman in her 40s with multiple sclerosis.

In its sample, this clonotype was seen many times. This chain connects TRBV24-1 to TRBJ2-1; the D gene is possibly TRBD2 (5 bases). Deletions cut 5 bases from V and 4 bases from J, with 14 bases between. The CDR3 sequence is 15 residues long. The V gene's germline CDR1 is KGHDR and CDR2 SFDVKD. The CDR3 DNA reads TGTGCCACCAGTGGGGGAGCGACGGGGTACAATGAGCAGTTCTTC. It encodes CATSGGATGYNEQFF.

This clonotype occurred many times. The chain is built from TRBV12-3 or TRBV12-4 and TRBJ2-3; a possible D gene is TRBD1 (6 bases). V was shortened by 6 bases and J by 2 bases, with 12 bases between the two germline ends. The CDR3 loop spans 14 amino acids. The CDR3 DNA follows: TGTGCCAGCAGCCTTGGACAGATCACAGATACGCAGTATTTT. Translating it yields CASSLGQITDTQYF.

This clonotype showed up many times. The V gene is TRBV4-1, the J gene TRBJ2-1; D possibly corresponds to TRBD1 (5 bases). The V gene's germline CDR1 is MGHRA and CDR2 YSYEKL. The CDR3 loop spans 16 amino acids. V lost 6 bases to trimming and J lost 5 bases, with 20 bases between them. The CDR3 nucleotides read TGCGCCAGCAGGCAAACGACCCACAGGTCGAACAATGAGCAGTTCTTC. The encoded protein is CASRQTTHRSNNEQFF.

This clonotype was counted at least ten times. The chain couples TRBV2 to TRBJ2-3; tentatively, D is TRBD2 (5 bases). CDR1 is SNHLY, CDR2 FYNNEI, per germline. V lost 5 bases and J 1 base, leaving 16 bases between the germline ends. This CDR3 is 16 amino acids long. This chain's CDR3 is CASSPTGSVGTDTQYF. The CDR3 DNA sequence: TGTGCCAGCAGTCCGACGGGGTCGGTAGGCACAGATACGCAGTATTTT.

This clonotype has ten or more counts. The chain has TRBV10-3 and TRBJ2-7; the D gene is possibly TRBD1 (5 bases). The V end was cut by 4 bases, the J end by 3 bases, with 10 bases between. Germline CDR1 ENHRY, CDR2 SYGVKD. CDR3 length: 13 amino acids. The CDR3 spells CAISVQAFYEQYF. CDR3 nucleotide sequence: TGTGCCATCAGTGTACAGGCTTTCTACGAGCAGTACTTC.

This clonotype appeared many times. This rearrangement joins TRBV7-3 to TRBJ2-1, with 9 bases matching TRBD2. This CDR3 is 16 amino acids long. The trim removed 4 bases at V and 9 bases at J, leaving 13 bases unmatched. Germline V lookup: CDR1 SGHTA, CDR2 FQGTGA. The CDR3 region is CASSWDLAGPGGEQFF. DNA for the CDR3: TGTGCCAGCAGCTGGGATCTAGCGGGGCCGGGCGGTGAGCAGTTCTTC.

The sample holds many counts of this clonotype. The chain joins TRBV4-1 to TRBJ1-2; D gene unclear. The CDR3 has 14 amino acids. Germline V lookup: CDR1 MGHRA, CDR2 YSYEKL. V lost 4 bases and J 0 bases, leaving 9 bases between the germline ends. CDR3 amino acids: CASSRPAANYGYTF. DNA of the CDR3: TGCGCCAGCAGCCGTCCCGCAGCTAACTATGGCTACACCTTC.

This clonotype was recorded many times. Here the CDR3 DNA reads TGCAGCGTTGAAGGTTCGGCGTCCTCCTACAATGAGCAGTTCTTC. Its protein is CSVEGSASSYNEQFF. The rearrangement uses TRBV29-1 and TRBJ2-1; D remains ambiguous. CDR3 size: 15 residues. The V gene lost 1 base and the J gene lost 0 bases, with 10 bases spanning the gap. Germline-derived CDR1 and CDR2 are SQVTM and ANQGSEA.

Many counts were recorded for this clonotype. The rearrangement joins TRBV29-1 to TRBJ1-2, with D unclear. The germline V gene encodes CDR1 SQVTM and CDR2 ANQGSEA. The CDR3 totals 14 residues. The ends were cut back, 7 bases at V and 7 bases at J, with 22 bases in the middle. The CDR3 loop is CSARFNNRAFGYTF. The CDR3 DNA is TGCAGCGCGCGATTTAACAATAGGGCTTTTGGCTACACCTTC.

This clonotype was picked up many times. The V gene is TRBV25-1, the J gene TRBJ1-1; D is perhaps TRBD1 (6 bases). The germline V and J ends were trimmed by 1 base and 2 bases, with 8 bases remaining between them. Per the germline V gene, CDR1 is MGHDK and CDR2 is SYGVNS. CDR3 length: 14 residues. CDR3 loop: CASSELGTNTEAFF. CDR3 coding DNA: TGTGCCAGCAGTGAATTGGGGACAAACACTGAAGCTTTCTTT.

This clonotype was found many times. The chain couples TRBV3-1 to TRBJ2-1; D uncertain. Per germline, CDR1 LGHDT and CDR2 YNNKEL (reference sequence). CDR3 size: 15 residues. The V end was cut by 1 base, the J end by 8 bases, with 15 bases between. This chain's CDR3 is CASSQGPLPEDEQFF. The CDR3 DNA follows: TGTGCCAGCAGCCAAGGGCCCCTGCCCGAGGATGAGCAGTTCTTC.

This sequence joins TRBV2 and TRBJ1-1, with unresolved D. Germline CDR1 is SNHLY and CDR2 is FYNNEI. This CDR3 is built from 11 residues. V was trimmed by 7 bases and J by 1 base, leaving 4 bases between them. The chain's CDR3 is CASIRNTEAFF. As DNA, the CDR3 is TGTGCCAGCATCAGGAACACTGAAGCTTTCTTT.

Many counts were recorded for this clonotype. This chain connects TRBV20-1 to TRBJ2-1; 7 bases align to TRBD2. The CDR3 consists of 13 residues. V gave up 5 bases and J gave up 10 bases; unmatched junction bases: 11. The V gene's germline CDR1 is DFQATT and CDR2 SNEGSKA (reference sequence). The CDR3 spells CSAEDRLAKEQFF. CDR3 nucleotides: TGCAGTGCTGAGGACCGACTAGCAAAAGAGCAGTTCTTC.

This clonotype has a count of ten or more. A junction boundary mismatches the germline segment, possibly from a read error. The rearrangement joins TRBV20-1 to TRBJ1-5, with D perhaps matching TRBD1 (5 bases). The CDR3 loop spans 15 amino acids. Germline V CDR1 and CDR2: DFQATT, SNEGSKA (reference sequence). The CDR3 nucleotides are TGTAGTGCCCAGGAACGACAGAATAGCAATCAGCCCCAGCATTTT. The encoded protein is CSAQERQNSNQPQHF.

This clonotype has at least ten counts. This chain joins TRBV2 and TRBJ1-1; a weak D match, TRBD1 (5 bases). The CDR3 contains 14 residues. V dropped 4 bases and J dropped 1 base, with 10 bases sitting between them. Germline CDR1 SNHLY, CDR2 FYNNEI. The CDR3 sequence is CASSVWQGNTEAFF. In DNA, the CDR3 is TGTGCCAGCAGTGTCTGGCAGGGGAACACTGAAGCTTTCTTT.